This T cell receptor (beta chain) was identified in a study of T cell repertoires in cytomegalovirus infection. Study-level background: HLA-B-restricted CMV epitopes that are well studied, plus recently identified HLA-C-restricted ones, were used by the study.

V was clipped by 5 bases and J by 4 bases; unmatched bases: 7. Germline V gene sequence: CDR1 LNHDA, CDR2 SQIVND (reference sequence). The CDR3 covers 15 residues. This clonotype was recorded at least ten times. The antigen remains unidentified. MiXCR, run by TCRdb on the reads, gives a single entry per CDR3 protein. Among about 340,000 distinct CDR3 sequences listed, about 28% were seen once. This specimen was cultured PBMCs, taken from culture after CMV antigen stimulation. The genes are TRBV19 and TRBJ1-1; 10 bases match TRBD1. This clonotype originated in a human donor in good health (CMV status not recorded). Some clones in this sample may be carry-over from other donors' samples. The CDR3 region has the DNA TGTGCCAGTAGTTGGCCGGGACAGGGGTTCACTGAAGCTTTCTTT. It codes for CASSWPGQGFTEAFF. The whole variable domain, filled in from reference TRBV19 and TRBJ1-1, reads DGGITQSPKYLFRKEGQNVTLSCEQNLNHDAMYWYRQDPGQGLRLIYYSQIVNDFQKGDIAEGYSVSREKKESFPLTVTSAQKNPTAFYLCASSWPGQGFTEAFFGQGTRLTVV.